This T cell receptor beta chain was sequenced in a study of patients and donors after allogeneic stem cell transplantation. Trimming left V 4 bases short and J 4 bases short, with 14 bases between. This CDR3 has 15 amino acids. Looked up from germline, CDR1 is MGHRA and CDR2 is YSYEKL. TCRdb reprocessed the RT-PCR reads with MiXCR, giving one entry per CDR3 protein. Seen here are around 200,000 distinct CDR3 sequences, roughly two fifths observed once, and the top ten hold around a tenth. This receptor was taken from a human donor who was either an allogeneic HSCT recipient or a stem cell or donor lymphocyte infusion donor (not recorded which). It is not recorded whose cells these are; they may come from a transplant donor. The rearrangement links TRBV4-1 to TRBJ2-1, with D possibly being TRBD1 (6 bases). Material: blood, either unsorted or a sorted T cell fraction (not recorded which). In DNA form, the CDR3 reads TGCGCCAGCAGCCCCCGGGACAAACCTTACAATGAGCAGTTCTTC. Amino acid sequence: CASSPRDKPYNEQFF.